This is a list of T cell receptor beta chains from one sample in a study of Ad26.COV2.S vaccination and SARS-CoV-2 variants. The table came from immunoSEQ multiplex PCR; TCRdb's copy has only in-frame clones and leaves some out. The sample lists 350,000 to 550,000 clones, roughly 87% occurring once. The source was peripheral blood, collected in a trial of Ad26.COV2.S vaccine versus placebo. The receptors shown here come from a person aged 18-60 years who received the Ad26.COV2.S COVID-19 vaccine or a placebo. CDR3s include the opening cysteine and the closing phenylalanine or tryptophan. D genes are given only for firm matches. Rows give clone size only sometimes, using once, few, many, or a class for an expanded clone.

v_call,d_call,clone_size,j_call,cdr3_nt,cdr3_aa
TRBV6-2/TRBV6-3,-,-,TRBJ2-4,TGTGCCAGCAGTCATATGAAGGGCCAGGGTACCCAAAACATTCAGTACTTC,CASSHMKGQGTQNIQYF
TRBV3-1/TRBV3-2,-,-,TRBJ2-6,TGTGCCAGCAGCCAAGCTCACATCTCTGGGGCCAACGTCCTGACTTTC,CASSQAHISGANVLTF
TRBV7-9,-,-,TRBJ2-3,TGTGCCAGCCGTGGAGGAGGGGATACGCAGTATTTT,CASRGGGDTQYF
TRBV6-2/TRBV6-3,TRBD2,once,TRBJ2-3,TGTGCCAGCAGTTACTCGTATACTAGCGGGAGGACAGATACGCAGTATTTT,CASSYSYTSGRTDTQYF
TRBV7-9,-,-,TRBJ2-1,TGTGCCAGCGAACCCCTGAGAAGTAGTGGTGATGAGCAGTTCTTC,CASEPLRSSGDEQFF
TRBV4-3,TRBD1,-,TRBJ1-3,TGCGCCAGCAGCCAAAGGGGGCTTGGAAACACCATATATTTT,CASSQRGLGNTIYF
TRBV5-5,-,-,TRBJ2-2,TGTGCCAGCAGCTTGGGAGGGGCGGGGACCGGGGAGCTGTTTTTT,CASSLGGAGTGELFF
TRBV6-1,TRBD2,-,TRBJ2-2,TGTGCCAGCAGTGAACTAGCGGGGGGGCTAAACACCGGGGAGCTGTTTTTT,CASSELAGGLNTGELFF
TRBV13,TRBD1,once,TRBJ2-1,TGTGCCAGCAGCTTCGACAGGGGGCTCGAGCAGTTCTTC,CASSFDRGLEQFF
TRBV7-8,TRBD1,-,TRBJ1-2,TGTGCCAGCAGCCTTGGGACAGGGAACGGGGTTAACTATGGCTACACCTTC,CASSLGTGNGVNYGYTF
TRBV13,-,-,TRBJ1-2,TGTGCCAGCAGCCTCCTTACGTTAAACTATGGCTACACCTTC,CASSLLTLNYGYTF
TRBV5-6,TRBD2,-,TRBJ2-1,TGTGCCAGCAGCTCCGCCGGACTAGCGGTATACAATGAGCAGTTCTTC,CASSSAGLAVYNEQFF
TRBV5-1,TRBD2,once,TRBJ2-7,TGCGCCAGCAGCTTGCCACTAGCGGGGGGTTCCTACGAGCAGTACTTC,CASSLPLAGGSYEQYF
TRBV19,-,-,TRBJ1-1,TGTGCCAGTAGAAAGGGGACGTCCGGGATCACTGAAGCTTTCTTT,CASRKGTSGITEAFF
TRBV27,-,-,TRBJ1-5,TGTGCCAGCAGTTCCAAAGGCTCGGGGTTAGCGAAGCCCCAGCATTTT,CASSSKGSGLAKPQHF
TRBV9,-,few,TRBJ1-3,TGTGCCAGCAGCGCACAAGGGGCGAATGGAAACACCATATATTTT,CASSAQGANGNTIYF
TRBV5-4,-,-,TRBJ1-1,TGTGCCAGCAGCCGGACCGGGGCGTGGAATACTGAAGCTTTCTTT,CASSRTGAWNTEAFF
TRBV6-5,TRBD1,-,TRBJ1-2,TGTGCCAGCAGTTCGGGACAGGAAATCTATGGCTACACCTTC,CASSSGQEIYGYTF
TRBV28,-,-,TRBJ1-1,TGTGCCAGCATCTTCTACAGTCAGGCGGAAGCTTTCTTT,CASIFYSQAEAFF
TRBV24-1,-,-,TRBJ2-5,TGTGCCACCAGTGATTCGCGCACATCTGGGACCCAGTACTTC,CATSDSRTSGTQYF
TRBV6-5,-,-,TRBJ2-3,TGTGCCAGCGGGCGGGGCAGGGCAGGAGATACGCAGTATTTT,CASGRGRAGDTQYF
TRBV5-4,-,-,TRBJ2-5,TGTGCCAGCAGCTTAGTTGGGGGCGAGACCCAGTACTTC,CASSLVGGETQYF
TRBV15,-,few,TRBJ2-7,TGTGCCACCAGCAGAGGGGACCGGTCCTACGAGCAGTACTTC,CATSRGDRSYEQYF
TRBV3-1/TRBV3-2,-,-,TRBJ2-2,TGTGCCAGCAGCCAAATCACCGGGGAGCTGTTTTTT,CASSQITGELFF
TRBV9,-,-,TRBJ2-7,TGTGCCAGCAGCGTAGGGGACACTAGCTCCTACGAGCAGTACTTC,CASSVGDTSSYEQYF
TRBV19,-,few,TRBJ2-7,TGTGCCAGTAGTTGGTCCGGAAGCTCCTACGAGCAGTACTTC,CASSWSGSSYEQYF
TRBV30,TRBD2,few,TRBJ2-7,TGTGCCTGGAACTGGGGGTCGGGGGGCGAGCAGTACTTC,CAWNWGSGGEQYF
TRBV15,-,-,TRBJ1-3,TGTGCCACCAGCAGATCGGGAGGCAACTCTGGAAACACCATATATTTT,CATSRSGGNSGNTIYF
TRBV6-2/TRBV6-3,TRBD1,-,TRBJ2-7,TGTGCCAGCAGTTTAGGACAGGGGGGTATCTACGAGCAGTACTTC,CASSLGQGGIYEQYF
TRBV18,TRBD1,-,TRBJ2-3,TGTGCCAGCTCACCTCGACAGGGGGCACTCACAGATACGCAGTATTTT,CASSPRQGALTDTQYF
TRBV18,-,-,TRBJ1-6,TGTGCCAGCTCACCGCCGAGAGGGGAATCACCCCTCCACTTT,CASSPPRGESPLHF
TRBV10-3,TRBD1,-,TRBJ2-5,TGTGCCATCAGTGAGCTGAAGGGGGCCGGGCAAGAGACCCAGTACTTC,CAISELKGAGQETQYF
TRBV5-6,-,-,TRBJ2-1,TGTGCCAGCAGCTTTACCAGTTATGAGCAGTTCTTC,CASSFTSYEQFF
TRBV19,TRBD1,-,TRBJ1-4,TGTGCCAGTAGTTCCGGGACAGGGCTTAAGGCAAAACTGTTTTTT,CASSSGTGLKAKLFF
TRBV28,-,-,TRBJ1-5,TGTGCCAGCAGTTTAAGGATTACGGAGCTAGGGCCCCAGCATTTT,CASSLRITELGPQHF
TRBV5-1,-,-,TRBJ2-7,TGCGCCAGCAGCTTGGCCTTCACAGGACGAACCTACGAGCAGTACTTC,CASSLAFTGRTYEQYF
TRBV29-1,TRBD2,-,TRBJ2-2,TGCAGCGCGTTAGGACTAGCGGGGGGGACCGGGGAGCTGTTTTTT,CSALGLAGGTGELFF
TRBV2,TRBD1,-,TRBJ1-1,TGTGCCAGCAGTGAAAGGGGGCATTTGTACACTGAAGCTTTCTTT,CASSERGHLYTEAFF
TRBV2,-,-,TRBJ1-4,TGTGCCAGCAGGACGGACCTAGATGGGGAAAAACTGTTTTTT,CASRTDLDGEKLFF
TRBV4-3,-,-,TRBJ2-1,TGCGCCAGCAGCCCTCCCGCGGGGATCTCCTACAATGAGCAGTTCTTC,CASSPPAGISYNEQFF
TRBV11-3,-,-,TRBJ2-1,TGTGCCAGCAGCTTTGAGCTTTACAATGAGCAGTTCTTC,CASSFELYNEQFF
TRBV5-4,-,-,TRBJ2-3,TGTGCCAGCAGCTTGGAAACAGATACGCAGTATTTT,CASSLETDTQYF
TRBV11-2,-,-,TRBJ1-1,TGTGCCAGCAGCCAAACCCCGAGGGGGGGGGACACTGAAGCTTTCTTT,CASSQTPRGGDTEAFF
TRBV19,-,-,TRBJ1-1,TGTGCCAGTACGGCGATCCGGGGGGCTGAAGCTTTCTTT,CASTAIRGAEAFF
TRBV6-5,TRBD2,-,TRBJ2-3,TGTGCCGGCGAGCGGGGGGAAGGGGATACGCAGTATTTT,CAGERGEGDTQYF
TRBV9,-,-,TRBJ2-3,TGTGCCAGCAGCCCCGGTCCAGATACGCAGTATTTT,CASSPGPDTQYF
TRBV7-6,TRBD2,-,TRBJ2-3,TGTGCCAGCAGCTTAGGGACTAGCGGCACAGATACGCAGTATTTT,CASSLGTSGTDTQYF
TRBV18,-,-,TRBJ2-2,TGTGCCAGCTCTTCATCATCTCCGACACCCGGGGAGCTGTTTTTT,CASSSSSPTPGELFF
TRBV4-1,-,once,TRBJ2-4,TGCGCCAGCAGCCACGCCGGGACTGCTAAAAACATTCAGTACTTC,CASSHAGTAKNIQYF
TRBV6-2/TRBV6-3,-,-,TRBJ2-4,TGTGCCAGCAGTTACGCAGGGGCGTACATTCAGTACTTC,CASSYAGAYIQYF
TRBV5-4,TRBD1,-,TRBJ1-1,TGTGCCAGCAGAAGGACAGGGGGAACCACTGAAGCTTTCTTT,CASRRTGGTTEAFF
TRBV9,TRBD1,-,TRBJ2-5,TGTGCCAGCAGCCTGTCCGGGACAGGGGAAGAGACCCAGTACTTC,CASSLSGTGEETQYF
TRBV6-2/TRBV6-3,-,-,TRBJ2-1,TGTGCCAGCAGTACCGTAGCGGATTACTCCTACAATGAGCAGTTCTTC,CASSTVADYSYNEQFF
TRBV4-2,TRBD2,-,TRBJ2-1,TGTGCCAGCAGCCATTTCCCCCGGACTAGCGGGGGCATTGAGCAGTTCTTC,CASSHFPRTSGGIEQFF
TRBV4-2,-,once,TRBJ1-5,TGTGCCAGCAGCCAAGGGGGTAGAGGCCATAGCAATCAGCCCCAGCATTTT,CASSQGGRGHSNQPQHF
TRBV6-2/TRBV6-3,-,-,TRBJ2-7,TGTGCCAGCAGTCACGACTATTTTCGAGACGAGCAGTACTTC,CASSHDYFRDEQYF
TRBV9,-,-,TRBJ1-6,TGTGCCAGCAGCGTAGCAGGTGATAATTCACCCCTCCACTTT,CASSVAGDNSPLHF
TRBV11-2,TRBD1,-,TRBJ1-1,TGTGCCAGCAGCTTAGGCCCTATACAGGGGCGCGGCCGGACTTTCTTT,CASSLGPIQGRGRTFF
TRBV5-1,-,-,TRBJ1-2,TGCGCCAGCAGCTTGAACGCCTTTGGCTACACCTTC,CASSLNAFGYTF
TRBV3-1/TRBV3-2,TRBD2,-,TRBJ2-3,TGTGCCAGCAGCCAAGATTCGGGACTAGCGGGAGAAAGGAAAGATACGCAGTATTTT,CASSQDSGLAGERKDTQYF